These 7 T cell receptor beta chains originate from one sample sequenced in a study of blood T cell repertoires in COVID-19. Data came from immunoSEQ multiplex PCR; TCRdb stores just in-frame clones and leaves some out. The data contain some 270,000 clones, approximately 86% of them singletons. The specimen was peripheral blood. The origin of the receptors is a human donor with COVID-19, enrolled during active disease. The donor label of this sample is uncertain.

V gene TRBV7-2 combines with J gene TRBJ1-1; D is possibly TRBD1 (5 bases). This CDR3 contains 15 residues. The V end lost 5 bases, the J end lost 3 bases, and 16 bases lay between the germline ends. Germline V CDR1 and CDR2: SGHTA, FQGNSA. CDR3 in DNA: TGTGCCAGCAGCATTAGGGCGGGGGGTGACACTGAAGCTTTCTTT. Residues: CASSIRAGGDTEAFF. Looking up the rest from reference TRBV7-2 and TRBJ1-1 gives the full variable domain: GAGVSQSPSNKVTEKGKDVELRCDPISGHTALYWYRQSLGQGLEFLIYFQGNSAPDKSGLPSDRFSAERTGGSVSTLTIQRTQQEDSAVYLCASSIRAGGDTEAFFGQGTRLTVV.

The rearrangement links TRBV6-5 to TRBJ2-1, with D possibly matching TRBD2 (6 bases). V lost 5 bases to trimming and J lost 9 bases, with 20 bases between them. The CDR3 runs 15 residues. Germline V gene sequence: CDR1 MNHEY, CDR2 SVGAGI. CDR3 sequence (DNA): TGTGCCAGCAGTCCACAGGCGGGGCGCCACAGTGAGCAGTTCTTC. This sequence encodes CASSPQAGRHSEQFF.

This clone is a singleton in its sample. V and J are TRBV28 and TRBJ1-5; D may be TRBD1 (6 bases). Per germline, CDR1 MDHEN and CDR2 SYDVKM. The CDR3 contains 15 residues. Trimming left V 1 base short and J 6 bases short, with 13 bases between. Written as DNA, the CDR3 is TGTGCCAGCAGTTTATACAGGGCGGGGGGTCAGCCCCAGCATTTT. Protein product: CASSLYRAGGQPQHF. Drawing the rest from reference TRBV28 and TRBJ1-5, the complete variable domain is DVKVTQSSRYLVKRTGEKVFLECVQDMDHENMFWYRQDPGLGLRLIYFSYDVKMKEKGDIPEGYSVSREKKERFSLILESASTNQTSMYLCASSLYRAGGQPQHFGDGTRLSIL.

This rearrangement joins TRBV7-8 to TRBJ2-2; weak D call: TRBD2 (5 bases). The CDR3 is 18 amino acids. Trimming stripped 2 bases from V and 3 bases from J, with 19 bases between. CDR1 is SGHVS, CDR2 FQNEAQ, per germline. The CDR3 DNA is TGTGCCAGCAGCTTATATTCGACTAATCGGCCGCACACCGGGGAGCTGTTTTTT. Translation gives CASSLYSTNRPHTGELFF.

The table lists this clone with a count of one. This CDR3 reads CASSLSTLFYGYTF. CDR3 sequence (DNA): TGCGCCAGCAGCCTGAGTACCCTTTTCTATGGCTACACCTTC. V and J are TRBV5-1 and TRBJ1-2; D gene ambiguous. Trimming took 4 bases from V and 4 from J, leaving 14 bases between them. CDR1 and CDR2 (germline): SGHRS, YFSETQ. The CDR3 has 14 residues.

The chain joins TRBV18 to TRBJ2-1; 10 bases match TRBD1. V lost 3 bases, J lost 9 bases, and 5 bases stayed unmatched. The CDR3 is made up of 14 amino acids. Germline V gene data show CDR1 as KGHSH and CDR2 as LQKENI. The CDR3 reads CASSPGTGVIEQFF. CDR3 in DNA: TGTGCCAGCTCACCCGGGACAGGGGTCATTGAGCAGTTCTTC.

The chain has TRBV7-2 and TRBJ1-5, with D possibly matching TRBD1 (5 bases). Germline lookup yields CDR1 SGHTA and CDR2 FQGNSA. The CDR3 loop spans 15 amino acids. V was pared by 1 base and J by 7 bases, with 14 bases between. In DNA, the CDR3 is TGTGCCAGCAGCTTAGGGGGTGGGGCCAAGCAGCCCCAGCATTTT. Translated: CASSLGGGAKQPQHF.